Reported below is one TCR beta chain. Data came from immunoSEQ multiplex PCR; TCRdb stores just in-frame clones and leaves some out. The profile covers 30,000 to 45,000 clones, with 91% appearing a single time and around 0.47% taken by the ten largest. The data belong to a study of T cell changes during pregnancy in multiple sclerosis. Germline V gene sequence: CDR1 SNHLY, CDR2 FYNNEI. The J segment lost 10 bases and the V segment lost 5 bases, leaving 14 bases of the junction unmatched. CDR3 size: 15 residues. The V call is TRBV2, the J call TRBJ2-1, with 7 bases that match TRBD1. This TCR was sampled from a female donor in good health, enrolled as a control in a pregnancy study. Sequenced material: CD4+ T cells from peripheral blood mononuclear cells, taken in the second trimester of pregnancy. CDR3 DNA sequence: TGTGCCAGCAGTCCCCTTGCCTCCCCGGGACAGGAGCAGTTCTTC. The encoded protein is CASSPLASPGQEQFF.